The next 8 T cell receptor beta chains were all read from a single sample in a study of blood T cells in healthy people across ages. Primers used in a second PCR of about 6 to 11 cycles were a sample-barcoded 5' primer and a J-beta primer mix. TCRdb re-called the 5' RACE reads through MiXCR, storing one row per CDR3 protein. The sample contains 700,000 to 1,000,000 distinct CDR3 sequences, roughly 44% of which appear only once. The sequenced sample was blood. Receptors originate from a man in his sixties in good health.

This clonotype appeared a few times. This chain connects TRBV28 to TRBJ1-2, with 9 bases matching TRBD1. Germline values: CDR1 MDHEN, CDR2 SYDVKM. V was pared by 4 bases and J by 6 bases, with 9 bases of the junction left unmatched. The CDR3 runs to 15 residues. This CDR3 is CASSSPGQGPNGYTF. For the CDR3, the DNA is TGTGCCAGCAGTTCCCCGGGACAGGGACCCAATGGCTACACCTTC.

This clonotype was seen only a few times. The V and J genes are TRBV20-1 and TRBJ2-5; 14 nucleotides agree with TRBD2. The V gene's germline CDR1 is DFQATT and CDR2 SNEGSKA (reference sequence). V shed 6 bases, J shed 2 bases, and the junction held 5 bases outside the gene matches. The CDR3 extends over 15 amino acids. The CDR3 region is CSALRTSGGQETQYF. The DNA for the CDR3 is TGCAGTGCCCTCCGGACTAGCGGGGGGCAAGAGACCCAGTACTTC.

The chain combines TRBV7-3 with TRBJ1-1; 7 positions match TRBD1. The CDR3 has 15 amino acids. The V gene end was trimmed by 5 bases and the J gene end by 5 bases; junction bases not matched to a gene: 11. Germline CDR1 SGHTA, CDR2 FQGTGA. The CDR3 loop reads CASSPRQGPTTEAFF. The CDR3 DNA sequence: TGTGCCAGCAGCCCCCGACAGGGACCAACGACTGAAGCTTTCTTT.

This clonotype was counted between two and nine times. The chain is built from TRBV7-2 and TRBJ2-5, with D tentatively TRBD1 (5 bases). V was clipped by 2 bases and J by 5 bases, with 12 bases between them. CDR1 is SGHTA and CDR2 is FQGNSA in the germline V gene. This CDR3 comprises 14 residues. DNA of the CDR3: TGTGCCAGCAGCTTAACGACAGCGCGCGAGACCCAGTACTTC. It specifies CASSLTTARETQYF. The full variable domain, its missing parts supplied by reference TRBV7-2 and TRBJ2-5, is GAGVSQSPSNKVTEKGKDVELRCDPISGHTALYWYRQSLGQGLEFLIYFQGNSAPDKSGLPSDRFSAERTGGSVSTLTIQRTQQEDSAVYLCASSLTTARETQYFGPGTRLLVL.

This clonotype turned up a few times. The chain couples TRBV4-1 to TRBJ2-1, with no clear D. This CDR3 has 15 residues. Trimming stripped 4 bases from V and 9 bases from J, with 19 bases between. Germline-derived CDR1 and CDR2 are MGHRA and YSYEKL. The CDR3 protein is CASSRSGPQEGEQFF. The CDR3, as DNA: TGCGCCAGCAGCCGTTCCGGGCCCCAAGAAGGTGAGCAGTTCTTC.

The V call is TRBV4-3, the J call TRBJ2-3; no clear D. The ends were cut back, 0 bases at V and 4 bases at J, with 8 bases in the middle. The CDR3 is 14 residues long. Germline-derived CDR1 and CDR2 are LGHNA and YSLEER. CDR3 residues: CASSQDFRADTQYF. CDR3 nucleotides: TGCGCCAGCAGCCAAGATTTCCGGGCAGATACGCAGTATTTT.

This clonotype was recorded a few times. V usage is TRBV11-3 and J usage is TRBJ1-1, with D tentatively TRBD1 (6 bases). CDR1 SGHNT and CDR2 YENEEA come from the germline V gene. The CDR3 is 13 amino acids. Between the trimmed V and J ends, which lost 7 bases and 1 base, there was a span of 10 bases. The CDR3 DNA follows: TGTGCCAGCAAAGGGGGTGAGAACACTGAAGCTTTCTTT. Translated: CASKGGENTEAFF.

This clonotype was found once. The junction departs from germline at one end; a sequencing error may be responsible. V gene TRBV9 combines with J gene TRBJ1-2; 7 bases fit TRBD1. Germline CDR1 and CDR2: SGDLS and YYNGEE. The CDR3 totals 16 residues. CDR3 coding DNA: TGTGTCAGCAGCGTCCACTCGGGACAGCGAAACTATGGCTACACCTTC. This encodes CVSSVHSGQRNYGYTF.